The rows below give T cell receptor beta chains drawn from one sample of a study of blood T cell repertoires in COVID-19. Data came from immunoSEQ multiplex PCR; TCRdb stores just in-frame clones and leaves some out. The sample includes 200,000 to 250,000 clones, around 81% of them seen just once. Sequencing was performed on peripheral blood. These receptors originate from a woman in her 70s with acute or convalescent COVID-19. Both conserved end residues are part of each CDR3. A D gene is named only where the DNA matches it firmly. Size is stated for part of the rows, as once, few or many counts, or as a class when the clone is expanded.

clone_size d_call j_call v_call cdr3_aa cdr3_nt
- - TRBJ2-5 TRBV6-5 CASSLLRGAIETQYF TGTGCCAGCAGCCTGCTTCGGGGGGCCATAGAGACCCAGTACTTC
- - TRBJ2-5 TRBV7-9 CASRQGAVRETQYF TGTGCCAGCAGGCAAGGGGCCGTCAGGGAGACCCAGTACTTC
- TRBD1 TRBJ2-5 TRBV24-1 CATSDPGGAAQYF TGTGCCACCAGTGATCCAGGGGGCGCGGCCCAGTACTTC
once - TRBJ2-3 TRBV9 CASSVGTLARSDTQYF TGTGCCAGCAGCGTAGGGACTCTAGCTCGTTCAGATACGCAGTATTTT
- - TRBJ2-7 TRBV19 CASSSLQGNEQYF TGTGCCAGTAGTAGCTTACAGGGAAACGAGCAGTACTTC
- - TRBJ2-7 TRBV7-2 CASSFRSGFSSYEQYF TGTGCCAGCAGCTTTAGGTCGGGGTTTAGCTCCTACGAGCAGTACTTC
- TRBD2 TRBJ2-1 TRBV2 CASSGSTPERGITYNEQFF TGTGCCAGCAGTGGTAGCACCCCGGAGCGGGGGATTACCTACAATGAGCAGTTCTTC
- - TRBJ1-1 TRBV30 CAWSKTGNTEAFF TGTGCCTGGAGTAAGACAGGGAACACTGAAGCTTTCTTT
- - TRBJ2-1 TRBV12-3/TRBV12-4 CASSFGRDNEQFF TGTGCCAGCAGTTTTGGCAGGGACAATGAGCAGTTCTTC
- - TRBJ1-1 TRBV5-1 CASSLDRNTEAFF TGCGCCAGCAGCTTGGACAGAAACACTGAAGCTTTCTTT
- - TRBJ2-1 TRBV24-1 CATSDFGRLDEQFF TGTGCCACCAGTGATTTTGGGCGCTTGGATGAGCAGTTCTTC
- TRBD2 TRBJ2-1 TRBV7-6 CASSLEGGGTNEQFF TGTGCCAGCAGCTTAGAGGGCGGGGGGACCAATGAGCAGTTCTTC
- - TRBJ2-3 TRBV2 CASGGIQKMTDTQYF TGTGCCAGCGGCGGGATTCAGAAAATGACAGATACGCAGTATTTT
once - TRBJ1-1 TRBV5-1 CASSSSGMNTEAFF TGCGCCAGCAGCTCCTCGGGGATGAACACTGAAGCTTTCTTT
- TRBD1 TRBJ1-1 TRBV6-5 CASTQGTGELRAFF TGTGCCAGCACCCAGGGGACAGGGGAGCTAAGAGCTTTCTTT
- - TRBJ1-2 TRBV4-2 CASSQDYSYGYTF TGTGCCAGCAGCCAAGACTACAGCTATGGCTACACCTTC
- TRBD1 TRBJ1-1 TRBV7-2 CASSPGQGARGTEAFF TGTGCCAGCAGCCCTGGACAGGGGGCAAGAGGCACTGAAGCTTTCTTT
few TRBD1 TRBJ1-1 TRBV10-3 CAISDGDRGPGAFF TGTGCCATCAGTGATGGGGACAGGGGCCCCGGGGCTTTCTTT
- TRBD1 TRBJ2-6 TRBV30 CAWARGLSGANVLTF TGTGCCTGGGCCAGGGGGCTCTCTGGGGCCAACGTCCTGACTTTC
- - TRBJ2-7 TRBV5-1 CASSSSDDEQYF TGCGCCAGCAGCTCAAGCGACGACGAGCAGTACTTC
- - TRBJ2-5 TRBV7-9 CASSLVGAGETQYF TGTGCCAGCAGCTTAGTGGGGGCGGGAGAGACCCAGTACTTC
- - TRBJ2-7 TRBV19 CASRQAGTAYEQYF TGTGCCAGTAGGCAGGCGGGGACGGCCTACGAGCAGTACTTC